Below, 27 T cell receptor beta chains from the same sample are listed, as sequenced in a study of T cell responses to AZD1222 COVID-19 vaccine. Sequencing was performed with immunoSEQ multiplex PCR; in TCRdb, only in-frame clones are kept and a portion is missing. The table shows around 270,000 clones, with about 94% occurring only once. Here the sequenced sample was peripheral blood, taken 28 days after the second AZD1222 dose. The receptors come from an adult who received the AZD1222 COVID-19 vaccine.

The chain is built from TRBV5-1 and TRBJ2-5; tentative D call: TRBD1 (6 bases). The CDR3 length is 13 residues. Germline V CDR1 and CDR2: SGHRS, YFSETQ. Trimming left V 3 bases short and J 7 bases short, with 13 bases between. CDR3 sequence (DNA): TGCGCCAGCAGCTCACTGGACAGTGGGACCCAGTACTTC. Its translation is CASSSLDSGTQYF.

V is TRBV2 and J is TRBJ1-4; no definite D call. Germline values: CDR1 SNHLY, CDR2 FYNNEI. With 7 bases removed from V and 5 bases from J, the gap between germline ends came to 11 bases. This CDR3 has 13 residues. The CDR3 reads CASTERRNEKLFF. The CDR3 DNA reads TGTGCCAGCACGGAGCGGAGGAATGAAAAACTGTTTTTT.

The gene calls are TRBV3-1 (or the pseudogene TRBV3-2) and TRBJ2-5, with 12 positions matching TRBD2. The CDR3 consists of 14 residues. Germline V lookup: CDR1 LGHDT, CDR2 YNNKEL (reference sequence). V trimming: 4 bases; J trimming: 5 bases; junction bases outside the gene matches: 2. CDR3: CASSRTSGEETQYF. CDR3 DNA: TGTGCCAGCAGCCGGACTAGCGGGGAGGAGACCCAGTACTTC.

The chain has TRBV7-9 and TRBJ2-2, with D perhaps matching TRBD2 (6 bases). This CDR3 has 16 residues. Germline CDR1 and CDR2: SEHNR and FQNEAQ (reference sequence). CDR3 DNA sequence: TGTGCTGGGGGGTTCGTCGACCCGAGAAACACCGGGGAGCTGTTTTTT. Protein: CAGGFVDPRNTGELFF.

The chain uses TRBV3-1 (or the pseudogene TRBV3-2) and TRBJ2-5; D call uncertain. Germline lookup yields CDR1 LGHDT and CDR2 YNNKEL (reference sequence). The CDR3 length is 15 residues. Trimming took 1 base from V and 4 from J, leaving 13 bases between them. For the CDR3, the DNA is TGTGCCAGCAGCCAAGCCCCAAGGGCCGGAGAGACCCAGTACTTC. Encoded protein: CASSQAPRAGETQYF.

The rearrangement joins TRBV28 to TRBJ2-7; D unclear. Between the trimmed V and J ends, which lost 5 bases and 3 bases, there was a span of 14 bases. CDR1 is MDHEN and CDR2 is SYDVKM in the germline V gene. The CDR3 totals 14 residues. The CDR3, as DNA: TGTGCCAGCAGTGCTGTTACCCCCCACTACGAGCAGTACTTC. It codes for CASSAVTPHYEQYF.

The CDR3 region has the DNA TGTGCCAGCTCACCACCCGGGACAGTTAGCAATCAGCCCCAGCATTTT. This codes for CASSPPGTVSNQPQHF. The chain is built from TRBV18 and TRBJ1-5, with 7 bases lining up with TRBD1. This CDR3 region has 16 residues. V was clipped by 0 bases and J by 0 bases; unmatched bases: 2. Germline assignment: CDR1 KGHSH and CDR2 LQKENI. Based on the CDR3 plus reference TRBV18 and TRBJ1-5, the full variable domain is NAGVMQNPRHLVRRRGQEARLRCSPMKGHSHVYWYRQLPEEGLKFMVYLQKENIIDESGMPKERFSAEFPKEGPSILRIQQVVRGDSAAYFCASSPPGTVSNQPQHFGDGTRLSIL.

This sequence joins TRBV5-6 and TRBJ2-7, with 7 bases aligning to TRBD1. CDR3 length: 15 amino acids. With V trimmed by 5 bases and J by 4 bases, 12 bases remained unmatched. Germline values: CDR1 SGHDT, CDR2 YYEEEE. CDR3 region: CASRQTGDGKYEQYF. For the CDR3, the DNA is TGTGCCAGCAGACAAACAGGGGACGGTAAATACGAGCAGTACTTC.

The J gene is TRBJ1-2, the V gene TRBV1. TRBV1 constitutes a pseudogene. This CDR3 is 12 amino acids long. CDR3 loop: CTSSQACGGYTF. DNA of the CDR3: TGCACCAGCAGCCAAGCGTGCGGTGGCTACACCTTC.

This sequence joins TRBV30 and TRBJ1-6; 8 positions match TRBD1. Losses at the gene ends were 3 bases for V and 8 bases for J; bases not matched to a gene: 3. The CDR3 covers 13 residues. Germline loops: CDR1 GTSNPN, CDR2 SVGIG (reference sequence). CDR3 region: CAWRRQGHSPLHF. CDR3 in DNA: TGTGCCTGGAGACGACAGGGGCATTCACCCCTCCACTTT. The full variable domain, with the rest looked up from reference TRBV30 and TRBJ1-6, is SQTIHQWPATLVQPVGSPLSLECTVEGTSNPNLYWYRQAAGRGLQLLFYSVGIGQISSEVPQNLSASRPQDRQFILSSKKLLLSDSGFYLCAWRRQGHSPLHFGNGTRLTVT.

The CDR3 sequence is CASRSNTPGGYTF. Written as DNA, the CDR3 is TGTGCCAGCAGAAGTAACACGCCCGGCGGCTACACCTTC. V is TRBV27 and J is TRBJ1-2; D unresolved. Germline values: CDR1 MNHEY, CDR2 SMNVEV (reference sequence). V was shortened by 6 bases and J by 8 bases, with 16 bases between the two germline ends. The CDR3 extends over 13 amino acids.

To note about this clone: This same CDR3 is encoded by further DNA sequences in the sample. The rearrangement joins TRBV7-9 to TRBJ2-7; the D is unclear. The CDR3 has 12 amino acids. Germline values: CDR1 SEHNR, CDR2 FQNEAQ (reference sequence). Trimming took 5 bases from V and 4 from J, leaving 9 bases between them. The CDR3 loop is CASSTVGYEQYF. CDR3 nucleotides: TGTGCCAGCAGCACGGTGGGGTACGAGCAGTACTTC.

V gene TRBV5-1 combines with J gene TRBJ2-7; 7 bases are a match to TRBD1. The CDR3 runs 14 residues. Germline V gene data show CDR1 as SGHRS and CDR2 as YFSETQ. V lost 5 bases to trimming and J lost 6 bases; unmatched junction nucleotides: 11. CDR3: CASRNRQGGGEQYF. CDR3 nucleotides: TGCGCCAGCAGAAATCGACAGGGCGGAGGCGAGCAGTACTTC.

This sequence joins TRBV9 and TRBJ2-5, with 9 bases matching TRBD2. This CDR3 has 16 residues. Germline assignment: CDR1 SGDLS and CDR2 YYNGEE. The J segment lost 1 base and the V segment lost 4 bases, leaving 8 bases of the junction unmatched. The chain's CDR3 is CASSPQISGGQETQYF. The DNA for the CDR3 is TGTGCCAGCAGCCCCCAAATTAGCGGGGGCCAAGAGACCCAGTACTTC.

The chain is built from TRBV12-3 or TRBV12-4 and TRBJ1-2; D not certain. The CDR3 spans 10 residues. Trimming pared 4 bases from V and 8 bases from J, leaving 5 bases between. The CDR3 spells CASSSSGYTF. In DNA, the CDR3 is TGTGCCAGCAGTTCATCAGGCTACACCTTC.

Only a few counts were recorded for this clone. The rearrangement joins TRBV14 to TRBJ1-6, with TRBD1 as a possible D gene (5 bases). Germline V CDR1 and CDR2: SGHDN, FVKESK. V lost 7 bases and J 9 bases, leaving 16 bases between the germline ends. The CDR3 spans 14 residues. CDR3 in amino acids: CASTVRGGGSPLHF. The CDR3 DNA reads TGTGCCAGCACTGTGAGGGGCGGCGGTTCACCCCTCCACTTT.

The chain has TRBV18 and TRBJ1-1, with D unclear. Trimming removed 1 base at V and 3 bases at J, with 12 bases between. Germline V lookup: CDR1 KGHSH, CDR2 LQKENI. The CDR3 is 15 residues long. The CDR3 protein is CASSPQKGSYTEAFF. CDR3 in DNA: TGTGCCAGCTCACCACAGAAGGGAAGCTACACTGAAGCTTTCTTT. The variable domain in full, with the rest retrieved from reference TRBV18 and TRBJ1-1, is NAGVMQNPRHLVRRRGQEARLRCSPMKGHSHVYWYRQLPEEGLKFMVYLQKENIIDESGMPKERFSAEFPKEGPSILRIQQVVRGDSAAYFCASSPQKGSYTEAFFGQGTRLTVV.

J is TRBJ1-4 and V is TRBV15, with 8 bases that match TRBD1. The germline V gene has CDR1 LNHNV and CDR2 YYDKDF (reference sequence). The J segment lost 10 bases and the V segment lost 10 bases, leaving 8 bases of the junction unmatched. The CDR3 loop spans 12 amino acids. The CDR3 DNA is TGTGCCAATAGACAGGGGAGGGGAAAACTGTTTTTT. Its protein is CANRQGRGKLFF.

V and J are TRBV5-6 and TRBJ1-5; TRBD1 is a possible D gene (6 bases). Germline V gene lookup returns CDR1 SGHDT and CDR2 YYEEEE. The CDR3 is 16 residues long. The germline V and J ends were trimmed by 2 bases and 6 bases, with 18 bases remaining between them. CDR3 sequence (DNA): TGTGCCAGCAGCTTAAACGGGGAACTACAGGGTCAGCCCCAGCATTTT. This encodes CASSLNGELQGQPQHF.

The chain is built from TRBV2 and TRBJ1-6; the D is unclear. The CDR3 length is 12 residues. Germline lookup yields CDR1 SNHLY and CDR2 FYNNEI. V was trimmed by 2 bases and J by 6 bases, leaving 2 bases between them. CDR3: CASSETNSPLHF. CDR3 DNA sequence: TGTGCCAGCAGTGAAACTAATTCACCCCTCCACTTT.

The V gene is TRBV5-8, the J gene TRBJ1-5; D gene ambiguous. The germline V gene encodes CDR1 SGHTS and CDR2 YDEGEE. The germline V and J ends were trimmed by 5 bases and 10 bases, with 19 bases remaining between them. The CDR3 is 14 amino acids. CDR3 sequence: CASSKGQGSGPQHF. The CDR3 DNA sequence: TGTGCCAGCAGTAAAGGGCAAGGATCAGGACCCCAGCATTTT.

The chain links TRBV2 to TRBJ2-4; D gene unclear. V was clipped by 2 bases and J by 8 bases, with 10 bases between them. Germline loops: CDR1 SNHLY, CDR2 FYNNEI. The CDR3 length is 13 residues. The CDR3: CASSEHVGDIQYF. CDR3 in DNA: TGTGCCAGCAGTGAACACGTTGGGGACATTCAGTACTTC.

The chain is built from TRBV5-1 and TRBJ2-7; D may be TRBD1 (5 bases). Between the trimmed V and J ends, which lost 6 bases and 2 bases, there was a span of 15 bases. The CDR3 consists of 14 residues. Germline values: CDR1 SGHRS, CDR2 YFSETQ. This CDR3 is CASTDGDSTYEQYF. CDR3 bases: TGCGCCAGCACCGACGGTGACAGCACCTACGAGCAGTACTTC.

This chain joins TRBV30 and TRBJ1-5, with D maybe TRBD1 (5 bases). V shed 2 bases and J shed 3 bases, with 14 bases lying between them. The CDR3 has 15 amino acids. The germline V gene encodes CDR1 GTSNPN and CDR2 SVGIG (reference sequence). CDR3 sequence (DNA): TGTGCCTGGAGTCCCAGGGTGGGTTTCAATCAGCCCCAGCATTTT. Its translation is CAWSPRVGFNQPQHF. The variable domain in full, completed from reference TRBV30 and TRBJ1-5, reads SQTIHQWPATLVQPVGSPLSLECTVEGTSNPNLYWYRQAAGRGLQLLFYSVGIGQISSEVPQNLSASRPQDRQFILSSKKLLLSDSGFYLCAWSPRVGFNQPQHFGDGTRLSIL.

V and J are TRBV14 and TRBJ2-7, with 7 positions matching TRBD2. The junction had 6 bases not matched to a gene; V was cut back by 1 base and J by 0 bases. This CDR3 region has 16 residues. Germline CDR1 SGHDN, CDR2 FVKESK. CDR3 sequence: CASSQAPGLSSYEQYF. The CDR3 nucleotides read TGTGCCAGCAGCCAAGCTCCGGGACTAAGCTCCTACGAGCAGTACTTC.

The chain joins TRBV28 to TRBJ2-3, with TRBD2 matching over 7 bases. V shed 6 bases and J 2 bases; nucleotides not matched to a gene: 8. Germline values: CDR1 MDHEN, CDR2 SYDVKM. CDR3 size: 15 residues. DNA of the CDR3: TGTGCCAGCAGGGGAGCGGGACCGGACACAGATACGCAGTATTTT. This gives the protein CASRGAGPDTDTQYF.

This CDR3 reads CASSLGVPRGSPNEQFF. The CDR3 nucleotides are TGTGCCAGCAGCTTGGGGGTACCTAGGGGGAGCCCCAATGAGCAGTTCTTC. The chain has TRBV5-5 and TRBJ2-1; the D gene is possibly TRBD1 (6 bases). This CDR3 has 17 amino acids. Germline V gives CDR1 SGHKS, CDR2 YYEKEE (reference sequence). The V end lost 0 bases, the J end lost 6 bases, and 19 bases lay between the germline ends.